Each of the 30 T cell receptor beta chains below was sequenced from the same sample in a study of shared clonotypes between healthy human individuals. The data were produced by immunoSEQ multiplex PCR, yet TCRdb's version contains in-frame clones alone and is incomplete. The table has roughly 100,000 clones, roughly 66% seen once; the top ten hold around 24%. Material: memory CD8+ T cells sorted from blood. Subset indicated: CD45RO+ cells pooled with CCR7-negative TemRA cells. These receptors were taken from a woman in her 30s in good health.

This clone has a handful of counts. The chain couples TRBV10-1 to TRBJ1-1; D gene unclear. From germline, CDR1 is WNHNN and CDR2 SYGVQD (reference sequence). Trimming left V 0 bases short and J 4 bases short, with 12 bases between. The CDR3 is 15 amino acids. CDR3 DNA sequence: TGCGCCAGCAGTGAGTCGGAAGGGAGGGCCACTGAAGCTTTCTTT. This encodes CASSESEGRATEAFF.

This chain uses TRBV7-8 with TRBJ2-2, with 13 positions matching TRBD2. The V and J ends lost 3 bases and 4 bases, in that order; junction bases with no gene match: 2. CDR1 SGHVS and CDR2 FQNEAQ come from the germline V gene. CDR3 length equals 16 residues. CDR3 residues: CASSFRTSGSTGELFF. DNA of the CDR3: TGTGCCAGCAGCTTTAGGACTAGCGGGAGCACCGGGGAGCTGTTTTTT. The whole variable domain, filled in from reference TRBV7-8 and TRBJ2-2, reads GAGVSQSPRYKVAKRGQDVALRCDPISGHVSLFWYQQALGQGPEFLTYFQNEAQLDKSGLPSDRFFAERPEGSVSTLKIQRTQQEDSAVYLCASSFRTSGSTGELFFGEGSRLTVL.

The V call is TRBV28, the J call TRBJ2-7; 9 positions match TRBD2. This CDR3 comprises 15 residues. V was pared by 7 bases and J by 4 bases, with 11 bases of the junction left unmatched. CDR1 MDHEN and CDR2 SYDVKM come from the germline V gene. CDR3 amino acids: CASTQKVSGSYEQYF. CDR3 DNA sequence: TGTGCCAGCACCCAAAAAGTTAGCGGGAGTTACGAGCAGTACTTC.

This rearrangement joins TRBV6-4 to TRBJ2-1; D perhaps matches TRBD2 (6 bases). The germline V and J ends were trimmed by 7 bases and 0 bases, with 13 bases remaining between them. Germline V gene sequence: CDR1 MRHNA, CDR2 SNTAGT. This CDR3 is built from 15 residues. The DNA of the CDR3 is TGTGCCAGCACTCAGGACGGGAGCTCCTACAATGAGCAGTTCTTC. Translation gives CASTQDGSSYNEQFF.

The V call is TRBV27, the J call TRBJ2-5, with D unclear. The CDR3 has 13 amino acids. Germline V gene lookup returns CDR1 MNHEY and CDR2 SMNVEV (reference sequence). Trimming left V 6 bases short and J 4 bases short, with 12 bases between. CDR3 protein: CASSNPRGETQYF. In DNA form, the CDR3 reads TGTGCCAGCAGCAACCCCCGTGGAGAGACCCAGTACTTC.

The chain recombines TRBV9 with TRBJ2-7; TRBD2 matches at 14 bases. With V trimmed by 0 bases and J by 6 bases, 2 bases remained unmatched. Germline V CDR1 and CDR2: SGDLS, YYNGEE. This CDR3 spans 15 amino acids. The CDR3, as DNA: TGTGCCAGCAGCGTAGGACTAGCGGGAGGGTTCGAGCAGTACTTC. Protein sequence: CASSVGLAGGFEQYF. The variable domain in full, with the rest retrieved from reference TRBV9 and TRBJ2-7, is DSGVTQTPKHLITATGQRVTLRCSPRSGDLSVYWYQQSLDQGLQFLIQYYNGEERAKGNILERFSAQQFPDLHSELNLSSLELGDSALYFCASSVGLAGGFEQYFGPGTRLTVT.

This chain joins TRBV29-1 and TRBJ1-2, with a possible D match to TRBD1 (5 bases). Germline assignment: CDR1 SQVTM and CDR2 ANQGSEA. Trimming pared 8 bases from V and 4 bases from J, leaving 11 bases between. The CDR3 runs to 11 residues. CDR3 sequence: CSSRDSYGYTF. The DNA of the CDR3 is TGCAGCTCCCGAGACAGCTATGGCTACACCTTC.

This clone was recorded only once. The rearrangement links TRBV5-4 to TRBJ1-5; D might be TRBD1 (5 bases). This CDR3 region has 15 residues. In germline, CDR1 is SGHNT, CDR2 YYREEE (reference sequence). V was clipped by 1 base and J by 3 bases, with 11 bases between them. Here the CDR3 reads CASSLFGGTNQPQHF. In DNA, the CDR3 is TGTGCCAGCAGCTTGTTTGGGGGAACCAATCAGCCCCAGCATTTT.

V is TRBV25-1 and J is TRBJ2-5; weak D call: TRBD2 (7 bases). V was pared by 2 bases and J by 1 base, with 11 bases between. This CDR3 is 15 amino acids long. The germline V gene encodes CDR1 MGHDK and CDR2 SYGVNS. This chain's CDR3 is CASSEAGAGQETQYF. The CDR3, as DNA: TGTGCCAGCAGTGAAGCGGGGGCGGGCCAAGAGACCCAGTACTTC.

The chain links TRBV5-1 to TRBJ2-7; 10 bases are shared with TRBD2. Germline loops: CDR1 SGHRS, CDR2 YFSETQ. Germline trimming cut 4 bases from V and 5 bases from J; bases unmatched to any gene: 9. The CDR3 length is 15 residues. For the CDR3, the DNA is TGCGCCAGCAGCCCCCTAGCGGGAGTTAGCGACGAGCAGTACTTC. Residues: CASSPLAGVSDEQYF.

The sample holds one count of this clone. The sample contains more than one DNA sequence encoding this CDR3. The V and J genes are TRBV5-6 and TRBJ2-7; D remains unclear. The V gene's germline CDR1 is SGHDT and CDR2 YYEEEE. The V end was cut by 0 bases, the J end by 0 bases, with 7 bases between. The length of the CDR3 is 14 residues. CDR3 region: CASSLGGDSYEQYF. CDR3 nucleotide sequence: TGTGCCAGCAGCTTGGGTGGCGACTCCTACGAGCAGTACTTC.

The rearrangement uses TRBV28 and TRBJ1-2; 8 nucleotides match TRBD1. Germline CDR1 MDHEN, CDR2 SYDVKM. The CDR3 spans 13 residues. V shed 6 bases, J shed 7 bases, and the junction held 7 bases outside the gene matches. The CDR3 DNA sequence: TGTGCCAGCAGGCTAGGGACAGGAGGTGGCTACACCTTC. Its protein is CASRLGTGGGYTF.

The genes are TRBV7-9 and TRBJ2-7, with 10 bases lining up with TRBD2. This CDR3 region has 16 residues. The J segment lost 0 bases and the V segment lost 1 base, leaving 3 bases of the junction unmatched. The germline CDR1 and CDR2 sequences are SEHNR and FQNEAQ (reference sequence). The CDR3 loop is CASSLGLAGGSYEQYF. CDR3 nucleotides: TGTGCCAGCAGCTTAGGACTAGCGGGCGGCTCCTACGAGCAGTACTTC.

This CDR3 reads CASSDPSFGWTVLFDGYTF. CDR3 DNA: TGTGCCAGCAGTGACCCTTCGTTCGGATGGACAGTCCTCTTTGATGGCTACACCTTC. J is TRBJ1-2 and V is TRBV6-4; TRBD1 might be the D (6 bases). This CDR3 is built from 19 residues. Germline lookup yields CDR1 MRHNA and CDR2 SNTAGT. V was pared by 2 bases and J by 6 bases, with 28 bases between.

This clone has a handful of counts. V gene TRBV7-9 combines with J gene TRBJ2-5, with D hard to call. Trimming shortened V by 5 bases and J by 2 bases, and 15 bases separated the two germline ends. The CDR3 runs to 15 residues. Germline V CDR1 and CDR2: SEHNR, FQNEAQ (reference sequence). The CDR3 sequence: CASSPPLGIQETQYF. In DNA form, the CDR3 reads TGTGCCAGCAGCCCTCCTCTGGGGATACAAGAGACCCAGTACTTC.

The CDR3 DNA reads TGTGCCAGCAGCCCGAACAGGGGATACGGCTACACCTTC. Its translation is CASSPNRGYGYTF. This chain joins TRBV7-2 and TRBJ1-2, with 7 positions matching TRBD1. V lost 5 bases and J lost 8; bases outside the gene matches: 8. The CDR3 totals 13 residues. Germline-derived CDR1 and CDR2 are SGHTA and FQGNSA.

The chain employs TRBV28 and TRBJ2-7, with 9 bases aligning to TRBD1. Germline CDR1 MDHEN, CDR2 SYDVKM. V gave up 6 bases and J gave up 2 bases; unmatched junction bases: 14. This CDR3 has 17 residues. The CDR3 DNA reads TGTGCCAGCAGAGCCGGACAGGGGATTGGGACCCCCTACGAGCAGTACTTC. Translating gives CASRAGQGIGTPYEQYF.

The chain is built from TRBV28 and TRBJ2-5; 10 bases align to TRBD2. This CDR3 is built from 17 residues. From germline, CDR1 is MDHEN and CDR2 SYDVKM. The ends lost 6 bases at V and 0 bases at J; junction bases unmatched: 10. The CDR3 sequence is CASRREPAGGDQETQYF. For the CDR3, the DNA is TGTGCCAGCAGACGTGAGCCAGCGGGGGGGGACCAAGAGACCCAGTACTTC.

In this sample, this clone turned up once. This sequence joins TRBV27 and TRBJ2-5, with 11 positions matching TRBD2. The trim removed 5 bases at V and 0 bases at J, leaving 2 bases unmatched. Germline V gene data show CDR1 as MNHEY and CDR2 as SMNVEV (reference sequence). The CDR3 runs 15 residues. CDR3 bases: TGTGCCAGCAGTCTGGGACTAGCGGACCAAGAGACCCAGTACTTC. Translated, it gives CASSLGLADQETQYF.

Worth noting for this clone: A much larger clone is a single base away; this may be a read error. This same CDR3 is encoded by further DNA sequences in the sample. The CDR3 nucleotides are TGTGCCAGTAGCCCAGGACAGGAAAATGAAAAACTGTTTTTT. Translation: CASSPGQENEKLFF. This sequence joins TRBV4-2 and TRBJ1-4; 7 bases line up with TRBD1. Germline CDR1 reads LGHNA; CDR2 reads YNFKEQ. This CDR3 contains 14 residues.

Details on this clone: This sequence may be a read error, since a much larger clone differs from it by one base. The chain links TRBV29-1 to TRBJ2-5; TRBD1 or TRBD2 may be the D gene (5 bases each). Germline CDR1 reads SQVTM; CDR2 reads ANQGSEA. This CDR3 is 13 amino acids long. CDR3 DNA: TGCAGCATAGCAACCGGGACGCAAGAGACCCGGTACTTC. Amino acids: CSIATGTQETRYF.

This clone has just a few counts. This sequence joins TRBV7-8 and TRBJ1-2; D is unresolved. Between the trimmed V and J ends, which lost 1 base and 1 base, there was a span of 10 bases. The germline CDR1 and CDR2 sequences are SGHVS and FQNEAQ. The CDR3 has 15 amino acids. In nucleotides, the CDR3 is TGTGCCAGCAGCTTAGAGTCGGGCAATAACTATGGCTACACCTTC. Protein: CASSLESGNNYGYTF. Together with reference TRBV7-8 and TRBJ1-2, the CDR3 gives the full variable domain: GAGVSQSPRYKVAKRGQDVALRCDPISGHVSLFWYQQALGQGPEFLTYFQNEAQLDKSGLPSDRFFAERPEGSVSTLKIQRTQQEDSAVYLCASSLESGNNYGYTFGSGTRLTVV.

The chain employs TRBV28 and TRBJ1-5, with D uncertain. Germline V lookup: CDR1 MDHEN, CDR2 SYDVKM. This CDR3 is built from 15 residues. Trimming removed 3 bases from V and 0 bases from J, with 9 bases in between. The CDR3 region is CASSFYGYSNQPQHF. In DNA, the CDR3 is TGTGCCAGCAGTTTTTACGGCTATAGCAATCAGCCCCAGCATTTT. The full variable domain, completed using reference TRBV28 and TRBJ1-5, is DVKVTQSSRYLVKRTGEKVFLECVQDMDHENMFWYRQDPGLGLRLIYFSYDVKMKEKGDIPEGYSVSREKKERFSLILESASTNQTSMYLCASSFYGYSNQPQHFGDGTRLSIL.

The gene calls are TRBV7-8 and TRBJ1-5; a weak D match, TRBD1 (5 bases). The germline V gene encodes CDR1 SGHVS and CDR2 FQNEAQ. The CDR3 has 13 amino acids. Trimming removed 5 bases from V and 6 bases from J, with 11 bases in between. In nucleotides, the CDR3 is TGTGCCAGCAGCGCTGGGGGGATTCAGCCCCAGCATTTT. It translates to CASSAGGIQPQHF. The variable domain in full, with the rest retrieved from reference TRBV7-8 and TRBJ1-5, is GAGVSQSPRYKVAKRGQDVALRCDPISGHVSLFWYQQALGQGPEFLTYFQNEAQLDKSGLPSDRFFAERPEGSVSTLKIQRTQQEDSAVYLCASSAGGIQPQHFGDGTRLSIL.

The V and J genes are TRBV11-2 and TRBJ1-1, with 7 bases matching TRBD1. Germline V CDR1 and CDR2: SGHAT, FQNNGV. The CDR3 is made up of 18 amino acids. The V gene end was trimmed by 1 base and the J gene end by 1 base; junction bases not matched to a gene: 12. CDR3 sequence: CASSLGRGQRDSNTEAFF. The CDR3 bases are TGTGCCAGCAGCTTAGGGCGGGGACAGCGAGACTCGAACACTGAAGCTTTCTTT.

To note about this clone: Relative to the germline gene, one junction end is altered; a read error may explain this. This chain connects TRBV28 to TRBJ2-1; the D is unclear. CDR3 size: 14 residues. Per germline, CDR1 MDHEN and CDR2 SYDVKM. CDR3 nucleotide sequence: TGTGCCAGCGGTTTGGATGGGCTGGGGAATGAGCAGTTCTTC. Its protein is CASGLDGLGNEQFF.

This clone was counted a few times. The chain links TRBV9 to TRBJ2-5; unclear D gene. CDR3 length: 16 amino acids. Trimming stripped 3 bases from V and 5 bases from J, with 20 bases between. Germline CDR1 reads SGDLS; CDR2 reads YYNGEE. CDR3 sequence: CASSASSLYPPETQYF. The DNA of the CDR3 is TGTGCCAGCAGCGCTAGTTCATTATACCCCCCGGAGACCCAGTACTTC.

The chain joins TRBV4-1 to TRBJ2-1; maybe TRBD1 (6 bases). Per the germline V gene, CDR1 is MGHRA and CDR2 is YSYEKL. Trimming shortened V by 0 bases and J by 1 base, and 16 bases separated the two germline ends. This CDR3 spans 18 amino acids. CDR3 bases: TGCGCCAGCAGCCAAGATAGGACCTCCAGGGGTTCCTACAATGAGCAGTTCTTC. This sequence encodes CASSQDRTSRGSYNEQFF.

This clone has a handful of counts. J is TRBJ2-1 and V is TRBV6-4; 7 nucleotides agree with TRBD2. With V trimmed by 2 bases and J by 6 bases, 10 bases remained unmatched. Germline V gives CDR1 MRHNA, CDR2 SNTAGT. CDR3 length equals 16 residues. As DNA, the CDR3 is TGTGCCAGCAGTGACACACGGGGGGTAGAGATCAATGAGCAGTTCTTC. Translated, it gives CASSDTRGVEINEQFF.

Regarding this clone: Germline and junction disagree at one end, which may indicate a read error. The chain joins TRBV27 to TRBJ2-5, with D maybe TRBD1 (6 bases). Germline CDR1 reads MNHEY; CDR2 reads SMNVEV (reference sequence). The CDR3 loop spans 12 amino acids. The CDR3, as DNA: TGTGCCAGCAGTCCGACAGGTCCGGGGAACCACTTC. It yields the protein CASSPTGPGNHF.